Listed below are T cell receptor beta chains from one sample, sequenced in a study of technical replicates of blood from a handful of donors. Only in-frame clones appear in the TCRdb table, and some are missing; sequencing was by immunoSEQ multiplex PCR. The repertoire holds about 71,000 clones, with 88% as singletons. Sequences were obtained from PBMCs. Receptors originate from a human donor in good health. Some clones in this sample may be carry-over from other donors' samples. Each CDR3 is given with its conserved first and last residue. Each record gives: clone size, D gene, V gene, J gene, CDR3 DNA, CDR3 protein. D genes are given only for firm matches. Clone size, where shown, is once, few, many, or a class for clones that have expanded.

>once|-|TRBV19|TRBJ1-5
TGTGCCAGTAGTAAGGACAGCGCTGGGAATCAGCCCCAGCATTTT
CASSKDSAGNQPQHF
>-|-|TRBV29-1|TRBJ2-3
TGCAGCGTTGGACAGGGCACAGATACGCAGTATTTT
CSVGQGTDTQYF
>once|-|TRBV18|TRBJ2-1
TGTGCCAGCTCACCACCCGGTTACAATGAGCAGTTCTTC
CASSPPGYNEQFF
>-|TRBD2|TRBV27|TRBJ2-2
TGTGCCAGCAGTTTAACCCGGGGGGTCACCGGGGAGCTGTTTTTT
CASSLTRGVTGELFF
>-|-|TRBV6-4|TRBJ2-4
TGTGCCAGCAATGTCCGGGAAGGGAACATTCAGTACTTC
CASNVREGNIQYF
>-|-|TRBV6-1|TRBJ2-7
TGTGCCAGCAGTGGCTATTCCTCCTACGAGCAGTACTTC
CASSGYSSYEQYF
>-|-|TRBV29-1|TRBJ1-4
TGCAGCGTTCAAGTCTCTAATGAAAAACTGTTTTTT
CSVQVSNEKLFF
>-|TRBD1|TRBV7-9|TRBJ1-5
TGTGCCAGCAGCCAGGGGGCGAGCAATCAGCCCCAGCATTTT
CASSQGASNQPQHF
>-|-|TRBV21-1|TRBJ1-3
TGTGCCAGCAGCAAAAGTAGGACAGGGGGGCCTTGGTGGAACACCATATATTTT
CASSKSRTGGPWWNTIYF
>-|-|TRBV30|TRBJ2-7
TGTGCCTGGAGGTTCGGTGGGAGACACTACGAGCAGTACTTC
CAWRFGGRHYEQYF
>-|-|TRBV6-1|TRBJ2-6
TGTGCCAGCAGTGAGGACTTAAGAGCCACTGGGGCCAACGTCCTGACTTTC
CASSEDLRATGANVLTF
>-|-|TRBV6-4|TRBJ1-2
TGTGCCAGCAGTGACTCGAGAGGTGGCTACACCTTC
CASSDSRGGYTF
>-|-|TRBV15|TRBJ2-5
TGTGCCACCAGGGAACTAGGTCAAAGAGAGACCCAGTACTTC
CATRELGQRETQYF
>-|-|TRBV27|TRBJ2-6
TGTGCCAGCAGTTTATCGATTAACAGGGAGATAGCTGGGGCCAACGTCCTGACTTTC
CASSLSINREIAGANVLTF
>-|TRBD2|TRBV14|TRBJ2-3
TGTGCCAGCAGCCACCTAGCGGGGGTCCCCGCGGTCGCAGATACGCAGTATTTT
CASSHLAGVPAVADTQYF
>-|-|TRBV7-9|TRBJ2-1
TGTGCCAGCAGAACCGGGGGTTCCTACAATGAGCAGTTCTTC
CASRTGGSYNEQFF
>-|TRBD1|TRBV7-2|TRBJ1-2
TGTGCCAGCAGCTCCTACAGGGGCAGGGACTATGGCTACACCTTC
CASSSYRGRDYGYTF
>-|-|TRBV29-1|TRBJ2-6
TGCAGCGTTGAAGGCGGGGCAGGTGGGGCCAACGTCCTGACTTTC
CSVEGGAGGANVLTF
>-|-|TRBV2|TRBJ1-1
TGTGCCAGCAGTGATCAGGGAGGGGACACTGAAGCTTTCTTT
CASSDQGGDTEAFF
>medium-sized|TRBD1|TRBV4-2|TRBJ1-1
TGTGCCAGCAGCCAAGATGCCGGGACAGGCTCCACTGAAGCTTTCTTT
CASSQDAGTGSTEAFF
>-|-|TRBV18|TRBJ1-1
TGTGCCAGCTCATTCGACAGGAACACTGAAGCTTTCTTT
CASSFDRNTEAFF
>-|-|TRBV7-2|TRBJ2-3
TGTGCCAGCAGCTTACGTACAGATACGCAGTATTTT
CASSLRTDTQYF
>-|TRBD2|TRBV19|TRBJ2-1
TGTGCCAGTACCACTGGGGGGGGAGGCTTCTACAATGAGCAGTTCTTC
CASTTGGGGFYNEQFF
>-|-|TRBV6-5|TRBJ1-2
TGTGCCAGCACGAGCGGCAACTATGGCTACACCTTC
CASTSGNYGYTF
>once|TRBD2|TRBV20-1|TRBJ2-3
TGCAGTGCTAGAGATCGCGGGGGGGAGTATTTT
CSARDRGGEYF
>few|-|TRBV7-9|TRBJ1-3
TGTGCCAGCAGCCCTAGGTTCAGGGTAAATGGTGGAAACACCATATATTTT
CASSPRFRVNGGNTIYF
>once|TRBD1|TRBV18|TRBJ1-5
TGTGCCAGCTCACCCCTGGGACAGGGGCAGCCCCAGCATTTT
CASSPLGQGQPQHF
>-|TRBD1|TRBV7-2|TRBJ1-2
TGTGCCAGCAGCTTGACAGGGGAGGGCTACACCTTC
CASSLTGEGYTF
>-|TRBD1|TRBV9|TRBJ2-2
TGTGCCAGCAGCGGGGGACAGGGGATTACCGGGGAGCTGTTTTTT
CASSGGQGITGELFF
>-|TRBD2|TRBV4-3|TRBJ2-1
TGCGCCAGCAGCCATGCGGGACTAGCGGGCTTCTACAATGAGCAGTTCTTC
CASSHAGLAGFYNEQFF
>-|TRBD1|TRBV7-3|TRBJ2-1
TGTGCCAGCAGCTTCACGACAGGGGGCGCGAGGAATGAGCAGTTCTTC
CASSFTTGGARNEQFF